These 27 T cell receptor beta chains were all obtained from the same sample, sequenced in a study of T cell responses to AZD1222 COVID-19 vaccine. Only in-frame clones appear in the TCRdb table, and some are missing; sequencing was by immunoSEQ multiplex PCR. Counted here are 150,000 to 200,000 clones, almost 90% occurring once; the ten biggest clones make up 11%. This specimen consisted of peripheral blood, obtained 28 days after the second AZD1222 dose. The receptors originated from an adult who received the AZD1222 COVID-19 vaccine.

V usage is TRBV5-5 and J usage is TRBJ1-4; D gene unclear. This CDR3 is 14 amino acids long. The germline V and J ends were trimmed by 0 bases and 14 bases, with 17 bases remaining between them. The germline V gene encodes CDR1 SGHKS and CDR2 YYEKEE (reference sequence). CDR3 coding DNA: TGTGCCAGCAGCTTGGTTGGGGTTGGCGGGGTTCTGTTTTTT. It is translated as CASSLVGVGGVLFF.

The rearrangement uses TRBV6-2 or TRBV6-3 and TRBJ1-6, with 7 bases identical to TRBD1. Germline V lookup: CDR1 MNHEY, CDR2 SVGEGT. V lost 6 bases to trimming and J lost 4 bases; unmatched junction nucleotides: 6. The CDR3 length is 15 residues. In nucleotides, the CDR3 is TGTGCCAGCAGCCCGGGACAGCCTTATAATTCACCCCTCCACTTT. It codes for CASSPGQPYNSPLHF.

V is TRBV9 and J is TRBJ2-2; D gene ambiguous. The CDR3 is 15 residues long. Germline V gives CDR1 SGDLS, CDR2 YYNGEE. Trimming removed 1 base from V and 1 base from J, with 8 bases in between. The CDR3 bases are TGTGCCAGCAGCGTAACGCTGTTGAACACCGGGGAGCTGTTTTTT. It specifies CASSVTLLNTGELFF.

V gene TRBV11-2 combines with J gene TRBJ1-1; D ambiguous. The length of the CDR3 is 15 residues. Trimming removed 5 bases from V and 7 bases from J, with 20 bases in between. CDR1 is SGHAT and CDR2 is FQNNGV in the germline V gene. CDR3 loop: CASSPSGVLFDEAFF. CDR3 in DNA: TGTGCCAGCAGCCCATCCGGGGTCCTTTTTGATGAAGCTTTCTTT.

V usage is TRBV10-2 and J usage is TRBJ1-3; TRBD1 matches 7 bases. Germline CDR1 and CDR2: WSHSY and SAAADI. V gave up 6 bases and J gave up 0 bases; unmatched junction bases: 5. CDR3 length equals 15 residues. CDR3 bases: TGCGCCAGCAGAACACAGGGGTACTCTGGAAACACCATATATTTT. This encodes CASRTQGYSGNTIYF.

This chain uses TRBV21-1 with TRBJ2-1. TRBV21-1 is shown as a pseudogene. The CDR3 length is 14 residues. CDR3 nucleotide sequence: TGTGCCAGCAGCAAAACCGGATCCTACAATGAGCAGTTCTTC. It encodes CASSKTGSYNEQFF.

This chain uses TRBV5-5 with TRBJ2-7; possibly TRBD1 for D (5 bases). CDR3 size: 15 residues. Germline V gives CDR1 SGHKS, CDR2 YYEKEE (reference sequence). V was trimmed by 4 bases and J by 2 bases, leaving 16 bases between them. CDR3 region: CASSPTGRRAYEQYF. As DNA, the CDR3 is TGTGCCAGCAGCCCTACCGGACGCAGGGCCTACGAGCAGTACTTC.

The chain uses TRBV10-3 and TRBJ2-5, with a tentative D call TRBD1 (6 bases). CDR3 size: 14 residues. CDR1 is ENHRY and CDR2 is SYGVKD in the germline V gene. Between the trimmed V and J ends, which lost 2 bases and 5 bases, there was a span of 12 bases. CDR3 sequence (DNA): TGTGCCATCAGTGAGGAGGGGGTCGGGGAGACCCAGTACTTC. This translates into CAISEEGVGETQYF.

This chain links TRBV7-3 with TRBJ2-2; 13 bases are shared with TRBD2. The CDR3 loop spans 16 amino acids. Losses at the gene ends were 5 bases for V and 7 bases for J; bases not matched to a gene: 7. In germline, CDR1 is SGHTA, CDR2 FQGTGA. Written as DNA, the CDR3 is TGTGCCAGCAGCCCTGGGACTAGCGGGGTAGGCGGGGAGCTGTTTTTT. It encodes CASSPGTSGVGGELFF.

The chain employs TRBV7-7 and TRBJ2-1; 7 nucleotides align to TRBD2. The CDR3 consists of 17 residues. Germline CDR1 SSHAT, CDR2 FNYEAQ (reference sequence). V lost 2 bases, J lost 3 bases, and 10 bases stayed unmatched. This chain's CDR3 is CASSLMPSGLGYNEQFF. For the CDR3, the DNA is TGTGCCAGCAGCTTAATGCCTAGCGGTCTTGGCTACAATGAGCAGTTCTTC.

V usage is TRBV21-1 and J usage is TRBJ2-5; the DNA was not compared with TRBD2, the D call given in the table. TRBV21-1 is flagged as a pseudogene. CDR3 length equals 13 residues. The DNA of the CDR3 is TGTGCCAGCACCTCGGGCGGGGGAAAGACCCAGTACTTC. Amino acids: CASTSGGGKTQYF.

The chain employs TRBV10-2 and TRBJ2-3; D remains unclear. This CDR3 has 14 residues. Germline values: CDR1 WSHSY, CDR2 SAAADI. Trimming took off 1 base at V and 1 base at J, with 6 bases between the two ends. The CDR3 DNA reads as TGCGCCAGCAGTGAGTACAGAGGCACAGATACGCAGTATTTT. Amino acids: CASSEYRGTDTQYF.

J is TRBJ1-1 and V is TRBV4-1; perhaps TRBD1 as D (6 bases). This CDR3 contains 18 residues. CDR1 is MGHRA, CDR2 YSYEKL, per germline. V was shortened by 1 base and J by 2 bases, with 20 bases between the two germline ends. For the CDR3, the DNA is TGCGCCAGCAGCCAAGTTAGGGCCGCACAGGGCCGCAACACTGAAGCTTTCTTT. Its protein is CASSQVRAAQGRNTEAFF.

The rearrangement links TRBV19 to TRBJ2-7; perhaps D is TRBD1 or TRBD2 (5 bases each). This CDR3 region has 14 residues. The germline CDR1 and CDR2 sequences are LNHDA and SQIVND (reference sequence). Between the trimmed V and J ends, which lost 5 bases and 6 bases, there was a span of 17 bases. The CDR3 DNA follows: TGTGCCAGTAGTCTTAGCGAGGTCGGGACCGAGCAGTACTTC. Translating it yields CASSLSEVGTEQYF.

This clone was seen only once. As DNA, the CDR3 is TGTGCCAGTAGTACCCTCGGGACAGCCTGGGACGAGCAGTACTTC. Protein: CASSTLGTAWDEQYF. This chain uses TRBV19 with TRBJ2-7; 7 nucleotides agree with TRBD1. V lost 4 bases to trimming and J lost 5 bases; unmatched junction nucleotides: 11. Germline V gene lookup returns CDR1 LNHDA and CDR2 SQIVND (reference sequence). This CDR3 region has 15 residues.

This rearrangement joins TRBV4-1 to TRBJ2-2; 7 bases fit TRBD1. The CDR3 is made up of 16 amino acids. The V segment lost 3 bases and the J segment 0 bases; nucleotides outside the gene matches: 4. Looked up from germline, CDR1 is MGHRA and CDR2 is YSYEKL. CDR3 DNA: TGCGCCAGCAGCCACATGACAGGGACGAACACCGGGGAGCTGTTTTTT. Translated: CASSHMTGTNTGELFF.

The CDR3 here is CAIQFGDTGELFF. CDR3 bases: TGTGCCATCCAGTTTGGAGACACCGGGGAGCTGTTTTTT. This chain joins TRBV10-3 and TRBJ2-2; D is undetermined. Germline V gene lookup returns CDR1 ENHRY and CDR2 SYGVKD. V lost 8 bases, J lost 3 bases, and 10 bases lay in between. The CDR3 spans 13 residues.

V usage is TRBV11-2 and J usage is TRBJ2-2; D remains ambiguous. This CDR3 spans 14 amino acids. V shed 5 bases and J shed 5 bases, with 12 bases lying between them. Germline CDR1 is SGHAT and CDR2 is FQNNGV. This CDR3 is CASSPLPATGELFF. CDR3 bases: TGTGCCAGCAGCCCCTTACCGGCAACCGGGGAGCTGTTTTTT.

The chain couples TRBV19 to TRBJ1-5; TRBD1 matches 7 bases. The germline V gene has CDR1 LNHDA and CDR2 SQIVND (reference sequence). V was clipped by 8 bases and J by 7 bases; unmatched bases: 5. The CDR3 is 12 residues long. The chain's CDR3 is CASAQGDQPQHF. CDR3 coding DNA: TGTGCCAGTGCCCAGGGGGACCAGCCCCAGCATTTT.

The chain couples TRBV5-4 to TRBJ1-4; D is undetermined. This CDR3 is built from 13 residues. Germline V lookup: CDR1 SGHNT, CDR2 YYREEE (reference sequence). With 4 bases removed from V and 6 bases from J, the gap between germline ends came to 10 bases. In DNA form, the CDR3 reads TGTGCCAGCAGCCCCGTGGGAGATGAAAAACTGTTTTTT. It codes for CASSPVGDEKLFF.

V and J are TRBV3-1 (or the pseudogene TRBV3-2) and TRBJ2-7, with 9 nucleotides matching TRBD1. J gave up 5 bases and V 1 base, and 6 bases lay outside the gene matches. Germline CDR1 reads LGHDT; CDR2 reads YNNKEL (reference sequence). CDR3 size: 15 residues. CDR3 nucleotides: TGTGCCAGCAGCCAAGCTACAGGGGGCAGGGACGAGCAGTACTTC. Translating gives CASSQATGGRDEQYF.

This rearrangement joins TRBV13 to TRBJ1-1, with D possibly being TRBD1 (6 bases). The germline V gene has CDR1 PRHDT and CDR2 FYEKMQ (reference sequence). CDR3 size: 16 residues. Trimming took off 0 bases at V and 0 bases at J, with 11 bases between the two ends. The CDR3, as DNA: TGTGCCAGCAGCTTAGGACAGGGATCCATGAACACTGAAGCTTTCTTT. It is translated as CASSLGQGSMNTEAFF.

This sequence joins TRBV5-4 and TRBJ1-2; a possible D gene is TRBD1 (6 bases). The ends were cut back, 4 bases at V and 0 bases at J, with 13 bases in the middle. The CDR3 loop spans 15 amino acids. Germline CDR1 SGHNT, CDR2 YYREEE (reference sequence). CDR3 sequence reads: CASSPPGAPNYGYTF. CDR3 nucleotide sequence: TGTGCCAGCAGCCCGCCGGGGGCGCCTAACTATGGCTACACCTTC.

The gene calls are TRBV19 and TRBJ1-5; 7 bases match TRBD1. CDR1 LNHDA and CDR2 SQIVND come from the germline V gene (reference sequence). With V trimmed by 3 bases and J by 7 bases, 12 bases remained unmatched. This CDR3 has 16 amino acids. CDR3 DNA sequence: TGTGCCAGTAGTATTAGGCAACAGGGGATAGTCCAGCCCCAGCATTTT. As protein: CASSIRQQGIVQPQHF. The variable domain in full, with the rest retrieved from reference TRBV19 and TRBJ1-5, is DGGITQSPKYLFRKEGQNVTLSCEQNLNHDAMYWYRQDPGQGLRLIYYSQIVNDFQKGDIAEGYSVSREKKESFPLTVTSAQKNPTAFYLCASSIRQQGIVQPQHFGDGTRLSIL.

In this sample, this clone turned up once. This chain uses TRBV11-2 with TRBJ1-3; D gene unclear. Germline V lookup: CDR1 SGHAT, CDR2 FQNNGV. The V end lost 4 bases, the J end lost 10 bases, and 14 bases lay between the germline ends. The CDR3 is made up of 13 amino acids. In DNA, the CDR3 is TGTGCCAGCAGCTCTCCCAATAAGTGGACCATATATTTT. It encodes CASSSPNKWTIYF.

This chain connects TRBV5-1 to TRBJ2-7, with 9 bases that match TRBD2. The J segment lost 6 bases and the V segment lost 4 bases, leaving 11 bases of the junction unmatched. The CDR3 spans 15 residues. The germline CDR1 and CDR2 sequences are SGHRS and YFSETQ. CDR3: CASSRPGTSSGEQYF. As DNA, the CDR3 is TGCGCCAGCAGCCGGCCAGGGACTAGCTCAGGCGAGCAGTACTTC.

The CDR3 loop reads CASSQALAGGYEQYF. The CDR3 DNA is TGCGCCAGCAGCCAAGCTCTAGCGGGGGGATACGAGCAGTACTTC. The chain joins TRBV4-1 to TRBJ2-7; 11 nucleotides agree with TRBD2. Germline V gene lookup returns CDR1 MGHRA and CDR2 YSYEKL. With 1 base clipped from V and 4 bases from J, the junction kept 3 bases outside the gene matches. CDR3 length: 15 residues.